This paragraph covers one TCR beta chain sequence. No antigen is known for it. The record originates from a study of T cell responses to AZD1222 COVID-19 vaccine. Study details: Pooling of second doses given at about 4 or about 12 weeks was done.

The germline CDR1 and CDR2 sequences are LGHNA and YSLEER. The CDR3 extends over 16 amino acids. V was trimmed by 0 bases and J by 0 bases, leaving 9 bases between them. Study results and caveats: Donors skewed white British and female; clonal diversity was possibly underestimated. Baseline seropositives among AZD1222 recipients totaled only 5 to 7.

The method was immunoSEQ multiplex PCR; TCRdb's version includes in-frame clones alone and lacks a portion of them. The sample holds about 140,000 clones; approximately 90% are singletons and the top ten take around 2.8%. This sample comprised peripheral blood, obtained on day 0 of AZD1222 vaccination. The receptor was isolated from an adult in good health. This chain joins TRBV4-3 and TRBJ2-1; perhaps TRBD2 as D (6 bases). In nucleotides, the CDR3 is TGCGCCAGCAGCCAAGATCCGGGGGACTCCTACAATGAGCAGTTCTTC. Amino acids: CASSQDPGDSYNEQFF.